These 8 T cell receptor beta chains were sequenced from one sample in a study of CD8+CD57+ T cells in acquired aplastic anemia. The study profiled TCR beta VDJ and CDR3 using genomic DNA as template. TCRdb re-called the reads through MiXCR, storing one row per CDR3 protein. The sample includes about 210,000 distinct CDR3 sequences, approximately 35% seen only once; the top ten take 0.9% to 1.2%. Sequencing was carried out using sorted CD4+, CD8+, or CD8+CD57+ T cells (not recorded which) from PBMCs. The source is a human donor in good health, serving as a control.

The table lists this clonotype with many counts. The chain has TRBV29-1 and TRBJ1-1; D is perhaps TRBD1 (5 bases). In germline, CDR1 is SQVTM, CDR2 ANQGSEA. The length of the CDR3 is 12 residues. Trimming shortened V by 7 bases and J by 1 base, and 10 bases separated the two germline ends. Here the CDR3 DNA reads TGCAGCGCTGCCGGGGGGAACACTGAAGCTTTCTTT. Amino acids: CSAAGGNTEAFF.

This clonotype has more than one count but fewer than ten. The chain carries TRBV5-1 and TRBJ1-2; D uncertain. The germline gives CDR1 SGHRS, CDR2 YFSETQ. The CDR3 extends over 14 amino acids. Trimming took 0 bases from V and 2 from J, leaving 8 bases between them. CDR3 DNA: TGCGCCAGCAGCTTGGAGCCTCAAAACTATGGCTACACCTTC. This sequence encodes CASSLEPQNYGYTF. Based on the CDR3 plus reference TRBV5-1 and TRBJ1-2, the full variable domain is KAGVTQTPRYLIKTRGQQVTLSCSPISGHRSVSWYQQTPGQGLQFLFEYFSETQRNKGNFPGRFSGRQFSNSRSEMNVSTLELGDSALYLCASSLEPQNYGYTFGSGTRLTVV.

This clonotype was recorded once. This chain links TRBV19 with TRBJ1-4; D call uncertain. The CDR3 is made up of 13 amino acids. Germline V lookup: CDR1 LNHDA, CDR2 SQIVND (reference sequence). V was clipped by 3 bases and J by 4 bases, with 6 bases between them. CDR3 region: CASSIRINEKLFF. Here the CDR3 DNA reads TGTGCCAGTAGTATCAGGATTAATGAAAAACTGTTTTTT.

This clonotype was found many times. The rearrangement uses TRBV9 and TRBJ2-3; 7 positions agree with TRBD2. CDR1 is SGDLS, CDR2 YYNGEE, per germline. V shed 0 bases, J shed 2 bases, and the junction held 3 bases outside the gene matches. The CDR3 runs 15 residues. CDR3: CASSVGGSNTDTQYF. The CDR3 DNA sequence: TGTGCCAGCAGCGTAGGCGGGAGCAACACAGATACGCAGTATTTT.

The chain has TRBV14 and TRBJ1-1, with TRBD1 matching over 10 bases. CDR3 length equals 13 residues. The J segment lost 8 bases and the V segment lost 4 bases, leaving 4 bases of the junction unmatched. Germline CDR1 SGHDN, CDR2 FVKESK. CDR3 DNA: TGTGCCAGCAGCCGAGACAGGGGGCGCGAAGCTTTCTTT. The encoded protein is CASSRDRGREAFF.

A few counts support this clonotype. The gene calls are TRBV5-1 and TRBJ2-1; tentative D call: TRBD2 (6 bases). The germline gives CDR1 SGHRS, CDR2 YFSETQ. V lost 4 bases, J lost 9 bases, and 8 bases lay in between. This CDR3 contains 11 residues. In DNA, the CDR3 is TGCGCCAGCAGCCCCGGGAGTGAGCAGTTCTTC. Its protein is CASSPGSEQFF.

This clonotype was recorded at least ten times. The rearrangement joins TRBV7-2 to TRBJ2-7; TRBD2 agrees at 14 bases. With 3 bases clipped from V and 9 bases from J, the junction kept 4 bases outside the gene matches. The CDR3 is 14 residues long. Per germline, CDR1 SGHTA and CDR2 FQGNSA. For the CDR3, the DNA is TGTGCCAGCAGCTTGGGGACTAGCGGGGGCCCGCAGTACTTC. It codes for CASSLGTSGGPQYF. Combining the CDR3 with reference TRBV7-2 and TRBJ2-7 gives the whole variable domain GAGVSQSPSNKVTEKGKDVELRCDPISGHTALYWYRQSLGQGLEFLIYFQGNSAPDKSGLPSDRFSAERTGGSVSTLTIQRTQQEDSAVYLCASSLGTSGGPQYFGPGTRLTVT.

This clonotype was seen at least ten times. V usage is TRBV6-5 and J usage is TRBJ2-7; D assignment may be TRBD1 or TRBD2 (5 bases each). Germline assignment: CDR1 MNHEY and CDR2 SVGAGI. This CDR3 contains 14 residues. Trimming removed 7 bases from V and 7 bases from J, with 20 bases in between. In nucleotides, the CDR3 is TGTGCCAGCACCGAATCCTTTGAGGGGAGTGAGCAGTACTTC. Translated: CASTESFEGSEQYF.